The rows below give T cell receptor beta chains drawn from one sample of a study of blood T cell repertoires in COVID-19. Clones were sequenced by immunoSEQ multiplex PCR, and TCRdb holds only the in-frame ones, with some missing. The sample gives about 75,000 clones, approximately 85% of which show up once; less than 5.5% is in the top ten. Source material: peripheral blood. The receptors were sampled from a woman aged 80 or over with active or convalescent COVID-19. Each CDR3 is given without its conserved first and last residue. The order of the fields is V gene, J gene, CDR3 length, CDR3 protein.

TRBV5-1	TRBJ2-3	11	ASSFPGTDTQY
TRBV2	TRBJ1-5	12	ASTPAVRNQPQH
TRBV28	TRBJ2-2	13	ASMRTSGITGELF
TRBV9	TRBJ2-2	12	ASSVATYTGELF
TRBV24-1	TRBJ1-2	10	ATSDNSYGYT
TRBV27	TRBJ2-7	16	ASSLVWKGTGSSYEQY
TRBV14	TRBJ2-6	12	ASSQGRQLGVLT
TRBV7-2	TRBJ2-3	13	ASSPGLATRGAQY
TRBV2	TRBJ1-2	13	ASSEGSRGNYGYT
TRBV5-1	TRBJ2-7	12	ASSPRDRHYEQY
TRBV19	TRBJ2-7	13	ASRPRTGAGYEQY
TRBV18	TRBJ1-5	14	ASSMGPTGGNQPQH
TRBV3-1/TRBV3-2	TRBJ1-3	10	ASSRVGNTIY
TRBV27	TRBJ1-6	12	ASSLRGLNSPLH
TRBV19	TRBJ2-3	13	ASSISGDRTDTQY
TRBV18	TRBJ1-1	12	ASSPPGGGTEAF
TRBV19	TRBJ2-1	13	ASSPTSGRGGEQF
TRBV30	TRBJ2-3	13	AWKSAGLGTDTQY
TRBV19	TRBJ1-2	12	ASSIATGDYGYT
TRBV9	TRBJ2-7	12	ASSPWTSGYEQY
TRBV19	TRBJ1-4	12	ASNDRGPFEKLF
TRBV28	TRBJ2-7	14	ASSSPPTNTPNEQY
TRBV6-2/TRBV6-3	TRBJ1-2	13	ASSRIDRRIYGYT
TRBV5-1	TRBJ2-3	9	ASSSVQTQY
TRBV28	TRBJ1-2	14	ASTLGGRAVNYGYT
TRBV7-2	TRBJ1-2	14	ASRTDRRQPNYGYT
TRBV6-5	TRBJ2-1	11	ASGGTDYNEQF
TRBV7-8	TRBJ1-5	17	ASSSQTLLRTEGNQPQH
TRBV28	TRBJ2-3	13	ASSTLAGGPITQY
TRBV10-3	TRBJ2-1	12	AISELETRNEQF
TRBV20-1	TRBJ2-3	9	SGYEGHRRT
TRBV3-1/TRBV3-2	TRBJ2-1	13	ASSTSVALYNEQF
TRBV19	TRBJ1-5	13	ASNHYPPNNQPQH
TRBV21-1	TRBJ2-3	15	ASSKAPAGSSTDTQY
TRBV24-1	TRBJ1-2	13	ATSDADTTNYGYT
TRBV30	TRBJ1-2	11	AWSGPAAYGYT
TRBV7-2	TRBJ2-1	13	ASRPGDRGLNEQF
TRBV7-8	TRBJ1-1	12	ASSLPTGYTEAF
TRBV7-9	TRBJ2-5	15	ASSLEGGPSGATTQY
TRBV28	TRBJ1-4	17	ASSSSGTGGMGTNEKLF
TRBV27	TRBJ1-2	14	ASSLFSTQGSYGYT
TRBV28	TRBJ1-5	12	ASRGDRGNQPQH
TRBV3-1/TRBV3-2	TRBJ1-3	12	ASSQGDAGNTIY